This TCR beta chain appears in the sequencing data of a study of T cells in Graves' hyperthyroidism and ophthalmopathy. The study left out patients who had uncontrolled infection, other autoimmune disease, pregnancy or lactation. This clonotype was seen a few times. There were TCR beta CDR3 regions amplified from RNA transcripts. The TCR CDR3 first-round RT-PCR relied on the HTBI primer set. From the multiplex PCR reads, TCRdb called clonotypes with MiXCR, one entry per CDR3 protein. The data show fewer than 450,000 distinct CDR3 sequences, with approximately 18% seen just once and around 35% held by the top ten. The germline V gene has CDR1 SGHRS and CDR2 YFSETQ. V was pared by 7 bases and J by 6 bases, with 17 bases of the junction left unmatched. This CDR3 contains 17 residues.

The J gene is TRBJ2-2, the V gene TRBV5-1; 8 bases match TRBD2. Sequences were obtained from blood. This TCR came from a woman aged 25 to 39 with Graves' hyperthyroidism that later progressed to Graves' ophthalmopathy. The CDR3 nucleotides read TGCGCCAGCCGGATGGGGATGCCTAGCGGGTCTCCCGGGGAGCTGTTTTTT. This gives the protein CASRMGMPSGSPGELFF. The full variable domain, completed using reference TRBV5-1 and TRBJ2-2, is KAGVTQTPRYLIKTRGQQVTLSCSPISGHRSVSWYQQTPGQGLQFLFEYFSETQRNKGNFPGRFSGRQFSNSRSEMNVSTLELGDSALYLCASRMGMPSGSPGELFFGEGSRLTVL.